This TCR beta chain was identified in a study of cytomegalovirus exposure and HLA in healthy donors. PCR was performed using 60 Vbeta and 13 Jbeta primers. The table came from immunoSEQ multiplex PCR; TCRdb's copy has only in-frame clones and leaves some out. The sample includes about 170,000 clones. CDR3 length: 15 residues. The germline V gene has CDR1 SGHRS and CDR2 YFSETQ. V was pared by 5 bases and J by 6 bases, with 7 bases of the junction left unmatched. Sequencing was performed on PBMCs. The chain employs TRBV5-1 and TRBJ2-1; 11 bases fit TRBD1. The origin of this receptor is a woman younger than 35 in good health and CMV-seropositive. The CDR3 loop reads CASRMSGTGGNEQFF. The CDR3 DNA follows: TGCGCCAGCAGGATGAGCGGGACAGGGGGCAATGAGCAGTTCTTC.